This is a list of T cell receptor beta chains from one sample in a study of CD8+ T cells in alopecia areata. Sequencing used immunoSEQ multiplex PCR; TCRdb keeps in-frame clones, though not all of them. The top ten clones hold 5.5% of a sample with over 150,000 clones, about 62% of them seen once. The specimen comprised CD4+ T cells sorted from blood, sampled at week 24, from a patient treated with tofacitinib. The receptors were sampled from a human donor with alopecia areata. Both conserved end residues are part of each CDR3. A D gene is named only where the DNA matches it firmly. Size is stated for part of the rows, as once, few or many counts, or as a class when the clone is expanded.

v_gene: TRBV4-1; d_gene: TRBD2; abundance: few; j_gene: TRBJ2-5; CDR3nt: TGCGCCAGCAGCCCCCCCGGGACTAGTAAGGAGACCCAGTACTTC; CDR3aa: CASSPPGTSKETQYF
v_gene: TRBV9; d_gene: .; abundance: .; j_gene: TRBJ2-1; CDR3nt: TGTGCCAGCAGCGAGAGACTAGGGGGTTTCACTGAGCAGTTCTTC; CDR3aa: CASSERLGGFTEQFF
v_gene: TRBV5-1; d_gene: .; abundance: .; j_gene: TRBJ2-5; CDR3nt: TGCGCCAGCAGCTCGAGACAGGTCCACCAAGAGACCCAGTACTTC; CDR3aa: CASSSRQVHQETQYF
v_gene: TRBV6-5; d_gene: .; abundance: .; j_gene: TRBJ1-1; CDR3nt: TGTGCCAGCACCCGGGGGGGACAGAACACTGAAGCTTTCTTT; CDR3aa: CASTRGGQNTEAFF
v_gene: TRBV30; d_gene: .; abundance: .; j_gene: TRBJ1-5; CDR3nt: TGTGCCTGGAGTGCTGGGGGCGGTCAGCCCCAGCATTTT; CDR3aa: CAWSAGGGQPQHF
v_gene: TRBV23-1; d_gene: TRBD2; abundance: .; j_gene: TRBJ2-3; CDR3nt: TGCGCCAGCAGTCAATCAGTCGGGAGGGACACAGATACGCAGTATTTT; CDR3aa: CASSQSVGRDTDTQYF
v_gene: TRBV5-4; d_gene: .; abundance: few; j_gene: TRBJ1-2; CDR3nt: TGTGCCAGCAGCCCGGGGGAGCGTGGAAGATATGGCTACACCTTC; CDR3aa: CASSPGERGRYGYTF
v_gene: TRBV4-1; d_gene: .; abundance: few; j_gene: TRBJ1-2; CDR3nt: TGCGCCAGCAGCCAAGGCTTCCGGGGCAGGTCGAACTATGGCTACACCTTC; CDR3aa: CASSQGFRGRSNYGYTF
v_gene: TRBV5-5; d_gene: .; abundance: .; j_gene: TRBJ2-1; CDR3nt: TGTGCCAGCAGGGACCAATTTGGTCTCGCGGGAAATGAGCAGTTCTTC; CDR3aa: CASRDQFGLAGNEQFF
v_gene: TRBV7-2; d_gene: .; abundance: .; j_gene: TRBJ2-3; CDR3nt: TGTGCCAGCAGCATACAGGGTCGGCAGAGGAGCGAGGATACGCAGTATTTT; CDR3aa: CASSIQGRQRSEDTQYF
v_gene: TRBV25-1; d_gene: .; abundance: .; j_gene: TRBJ1-1; CDR3nt: TGTGCCAGCAGTGCACAGGGTCAAGTAGCTTTCTTT; CDR3aa: CASSAQGQVAFF
v_gene: TRBV19; d_gene: .; abundance: .; j_gene: TRBJ1-5; CDR3nt: TGTGCCAGTAGGGATCAGGGGTATAGCAATCAGCCCCAGCATTTT; CDR3aa: CASRDQGYSNQPQHF
v_gene: TRBV14; d_gene: .; abundance: .; j_gene: TRBJ2-4; CDR3nt: TGTGCCAGCAGCCGCCTTGGGGGAGGACAGATTGTTTTTGCGGCCAAAAACATTCAGTACTTC; CDR3aa: CASSRLGGGQIVFAAKNIQYF
v_gene: TRBV7-3; d_gene: .; abundance: .; j_gene: TRBJ2-1; CDR3nt: TGTGCCAGCAGCTTAAGGGGGGATAGCTCCTACAATGAGCAGTTCTTC; CDR3aa: CASSLRGDSSYNEQFF
v_gene: TRBV25-1; d_gene: TRBD1; abundance: few; j_gene: TRBJ2-7; CDR3nt: TGTGCCAGCAGTAAAGCAGGGGGAAGCTACGAGCAGTACTTC; CDR3aa: CASSKAGGSYEQYF
v_gene: TRBV4-3; d_gene: .; abundance: few; j_gene: TRBJ2-5; CDR3nt: TGCGCCAGCAGCCCCTCTACTCCGAGCGGAGGGACCCAGTACTTC; CDR3aa: CASSPSTPSGGTQYF
v_gene: TRBV4-1; d_gene: TRBD2; abundance: once; j_gene: TRBJ2-1; CDR3nt: TGCGCCAGCAGCCAAGATTTTTGGCAGCGGGAGTCGCATGAGCAGTTCTTC; CDR3aa: CASSQDFWQRESHEQFF
v_gene: TRBV5-1; d_gene: .; abundance: few; j_gene: TRBJ1-1; CDR3nt: TGCGCCAGCAGCCGAGAACTGGGCCGGAACACTGAAGCTTTCTTT; CDR3aa: CASSRELGRNTEAFF
v_gene: TRBV19; d_gene: TRBD1; abundance: .; j_gene: TRBJ1-5; CDR3nt: TGTGCCAGTAGTATCAGGGGGGGCAATCAGCCCCAGCATTTT; CDR3aa: CASSIRGGNQPQHF
v_gene: TRBV18; d_gene: TRBD1; abundance: .; j_gene: TRBJ2-7; CDR3nt: TGTGCCAGCTCACCACCTTCGGGACAGGGGCACGAGCAGTACTTC; CDR3aa: CASSPPSGQGHEQYF
v_gene: TRBV2; d_gene: TRBD1; abundance: few; j_gene: TRBJ1-2; CDR3nt: TGTGCCAGCAGTGTGGGGACAGGTCGTGGCTACACCTTC; CDR3aa: CASSVGTGRGYTF
v_gene: TRBV29-1; d_gene: TRBD1; abundance: few; j_gene: TRBJ1-4; CDR3nt: TGCAGCGCGGGACAGGGACGAGGAGAAAAACTGTTTTTT; CDR3aa: CSAGQGRGEKLFF
v_gene: TRBV30; d_gene: .; abundance: .; j_gene: TRBJ2-3; CDR3nt: TGTGCCTGGAGTGTACACGGGACTAGCACAGATACGCAGTATTTT; CDR3aa: CAWSVHGTSTDTQYF
v_gene: TRBV14; d_gene: .; abundance: few; j_gene: TRBJ2-5; CDR3nt: TGTGCCAGCAGCCGCCAGGGGCAAGAGACCCAGTACTTC; CDR3aa: CASSRQGQETQYF
v_gene: TRBV5-5; d_gene: .; abundance: .; j_gene: TRBJ2-3; CDR3nt: TGTGCCAGCATGCAGATTCGAACTTCCACAGATACGCAGTATTTT; CDR3aa: CASMQIRTSTDTQYF
v_gene: TRBV11-2; d_gene: .; abundance: .; j_gene: TRBJ2-5; CDR3nt: TGTGCCAGCAGCTTAGAATGGCAGGGCGAGACCCAGTACTTC; CDR3aa: CASSLEWQGETQYF
v_gene: TRBV2; d_gene: .; abundance: few; j_gene: TRBJ1-2; CDR3nt: TGTGCCAGCAGTGAAAGATATGGCTACACCTTC; CDR3aa: CASSERYGYTF
v_gene: TRBV29-1; d_gene: .; abundance: few; j_gene: TRBJ2-7; CDR3nt: TGCAGCGTTGGGGTTATGGGATACTCCTACGAGCAGTACTTC; CDR3aa: CSVGVMGYSYEQYF
v_gene: TRBV2; d_gene: .; abundance: .; j_gene: TRBJ2-3; CDR3nt: TGTGCCAGCAGTGTATCAACGGTCACAGATACGCAGTATTTT; CDR3aa: CASSVSTVTDTQYF
v_gene: TRBV5-6; d_gene: .; abundance: .; j_gene: TRBJ1-2; CDR3nt: TGTGCCAGCAGCTTTGCCTATGGCTACACCTTC; CDR3aa: CASSFAYGYTF
v_gene: TRBV2; d_gene: TRBD1; abundance: .; j_gene: TRBJ2-5; CDR3nt: TGTGCCAGCAACCTGGACAGGGAAGTCCAAGAGACCCAGTACTTC; CDR3aa: CASNLDREVQETQYF
v_gene: TRBV6-5; d_gene: .; abundance: once; j_gene: TRBJ2-5; CDR3nt: TGTGCCAGCAGTTACTCCGGGCAGCAAGAGACCCAGTACTTC; CDR3aa: CASSYSGQQETQYF
v_gene: TRBV2; d_gene: .; abundance: .; j_gene: TRBJ2-5; CDR3nt: TGTGCCAGCAGTGAGCTCCATGTGGAGACCCAGTACTTC; CDR3aa: CASSELHVETQYF
v_gene: TRBV7-2; d_gene: .; abundance: .; j_gene: TRBJ1-1; CDR3nt: TGTGCCAGCAGCTTACAGGGCTGGGCTGAAGCTTTCTTT; CDR3aa: CASSLQGWAEAFF
v_gene: TRBV4-2; d_gene: TRBD2; abundance: .; j_gene: TRBJ2-3; CDR3nt: TGTGCCAGCAGCCAAGATCCAGGGCTAGCGGGGGGCGGTACGCAGTATTTT; CDR3aa: CASSQDPGLAGGGTQYF
v_gene: TRBV5-6; d_gene: .; abundance: .; j_gene: TRBJ2-3; CDR3nt: TGTGCCAGCAGCTTGGAGGCACTCTTAAATCCAGATACGCAGTATTTT; CDR3aa: CASSLEALLNPDTQYF
v_gene: TRBV27; d_gene: TRBD2; abundance: .; j_gene: TRBJ2-1; CDR3nt: TGTGCCAGCAGTACGTCAACCTGGACTAGCAGAAGCTCCTACAATGAGCAGTTCTTC; CDR3aa: CASSTSTWTSRSSYNEQFF
v_gene: TRBV7-3; d_gene: TRBD1; abundance: .; j_gene: TRBJ1-2; CDR3nt: TGTGCCAGCAGCTCCCGACAGGGAGGACATGGCTACACCTTC; CDR3aa: CASSSRQGGHGYTF
v_gene: TRBV5-6; d_gene: .; abundance: .; j_gene: TRBJ1-2; CDR3nt: TGTGCCAGCAGTACGACAGAGTCAACGGGCTACACCTTC; CDR3aa: CASSTTESTGYTF
v_gene: TRBV5-6; d_gene: TRBD2; abundance: .; j_gene: TRBJ2-1; CDR3nt: TGTGCCAGCAGCTTGGTTAGCGGGAGAATCTCCTACAATGAGCAGTTCTTC; CDR3aa: CASSLVSGRISYNEQFF